These 17 T cell receptor beta chains were sequenced from one sample in a study of blood T cell repertoires in COVID-19. Only in-frame clones appear in the TCRdb table, and some are missing; sequencing was by immunoSEQ multiplex PCR. Counted here are more than 200,000 clones, approximately 86% occurring once; the ten biggest clones make up 1.6%. Sequenced material: PBMCs or T cells enriched from blood (not recorded which). The receptors were gathered from a woman in her 50s who had recovered from COVID-19.

The genes are TRBV28 and TRBJ1-4; D remains ambiguous. Trimming pared 7 bases from V and 4 bases from J, leaving 16 bases between. The germline gives CDR1 MDHEN, CDR2 SYDVKM. The CDR3 consists of 15 residues. The CDR3 loop is CASNFRKNRNEKLFF. CDR3 DNA: TGTGCCAGCAATTTCAGGAAGAACCGTAATGAAAAACTGTTTTTT.

J is TRBJ2-1 and V is TRBV28; TRBD2 agrees at 10 bases. Losses at the gene ends were 5 bases for V and 4 bases for J; bases not matched to a gene: 5. The length of the CDR3 is 15 residues. Germline CDR1 is MDHEN and CDR2 is SYDVKM. In nucleotides, the CDR3 is TGTGCCAGCAGTCTACTAGCGGGGAGTTACAATGAGCAGTTCTTC. Protein product: CASSLLAGSYNEQFF. The full variable domain, completed using reference TRBV28 and TRBJ2-1, is DVKVTQSSRYLVKRTGEKVFLECVQDMDHENMFWYRQDPGLGLRLIYFSYDVKMKEKGDIPEGYSVSREKKERFSLILESASTNQTSMYLCASSLLAGSYNEQFFGPGTRLTVL.

This clone has just a few counts. The chain recombines TRBV9 with TRBJ2-1; 7 bases are shared with TRBD2. Trimming cost V 1 base and J 0 bases; bases outside gene matches: 1. Germline CDR1 is SGDLS and CDR2 is YYNGEE. The CDR3 is made up of 15 amino acids. The CDR3 DNA sequence: TGTGCCAGCAGCGTAAGCGGGAACTCCTACAATGAGCAGTTCTTC. Amino acids: CASSVSGNSYNEQFF. Full variable domain (remainder filled in from reference TRBV9 and TRBJ2-1): DSGVTQTPKHLITATGQRVTLRCSPRSGDLSVYWYQQSLDQGLQFLIQYYNGEERAKGNILERFSAQQFPDLHSELNLSSLELGDSALYFCASSVSGNSYNEQFFGPGTRLTVL.

V gene TRBV3-1 (or the pseudogene TRBV3-2) combines with J gene TRBJ2-4, with 7 bases that match TRBD1. V was clipped by 0 bases and J by 2 bases; unmatched bases: 4. This CDR3 is 16 amino acids long. Germline V lookup: CDR1 LGHDT, CDR2 YNNKEL (reference sequence). CDR3 nucleotide sequence: TGTGCCAGCAGCCAAGAGACAGGGCGATCCAAAAACATTCAGTACTTC. Its translation is CASSQETGRSKNIQYF.

The rearrangement uses TRBV12-3 or TRBV12-4 and TRBJ1-1, with a possible D match to TRBD1 (5 bases). V was trimmed by 8 bases and J by 1 base, leaving 11 bases between them. The CDR3 length is 13 residues. CDR3 DNA: TGTGCCAGCCTGGTCGGGGGGAACACTGAAGCTTTCTTT. This gives the protein CASLVGGNTEAFF.

The gene calls are TRBV10-3 and TRBJ2-2; 9 bases match TRBD2. CDR1 and CDR2 from the germline V gene are ENHRY and SYGVKD. The V gene end was trimmed by 4 bases and the J gene end by 5 bases; junction bases not matched to a gene: 5. The CDR3 extends over 15 amino acids. The CDR3 coding sequence is TGTGCCATCAGTGCAGAGCGGGAGGTTACCGGGGAGCTGTTTTTT. Amino acid sequence: CAISAEREVTGELFF.

This chain connects TRBV6-5 to TRBJ1-4; TRBD1 agrees at 7 bases. CDR1 is MNHEY and CDR2 is SVGAGI in the germline V gene. The CDR3 loop spans 16 amino acids. The trim removed 2 bases at V and 7 bases at J, leaving 10 bases unmatched. The CDR3 loop is CASSYGGTVGSEKLFF. The CDR3 nucleotides are TGTGCCAGCAGTTACGGTGGGACAGTGGGAAGTGAAAAACTGTTTTTT.

The chain employs TRBV3-1 (or the pseudogene TRBV3-2) and TRBJ2-7; 9 bases match TRBD2. J was trimmed by 2 bases and V by 6 bases; bases with no gene match: 2. The V gene's germline CDR1 is LGHDT and CDR2 YNNKEL (reference sequence). The CDR3 runs to 13 residues. The CDR3 protein is CASRTSGTYEQYF. In nucleotides, the CDR3 is TGTGCCAGCAGGACTAGCGGTACCTACGAGCAGTACTTC.

The V and J genes are TRBV27 and TRBJ1-2; D perhaps matches TRBD1 (5 bases). The CDR3 runs 13 residues. The germline CDR1 and CDR2 sequences are MNHEY and SMNVEV (reference sequence). Deletions cut 0 bases from V and 9 bases from J, with 11 bases between. CDR3 sequence reads: CASSLSSAGSYTF. In nucleotides, the CDR3 is TGTGCCAGCAGTTTATCGTCGGCAGGGAGCTACACCTTC.

The chain joins TRBV30 to TRBJ2-1, with TRBD2 as a possible D gene (5 bases). This CDR3 is 15 amino acids long. V was pared by 1 base and J by 4 bases, with 14 bases between. Germline V gives CDR1 GTSNPN, CDR2 SVGIG (reference sequence). CDR3 protein: CAWSDGVALYNEQFF. DNA for the CDR3: TGTGCCTGGAGTGACGGGGTAGCGCTTTACAATGAGCAGTTCTTC.

CDR3 loop: CASSRSGYGYTF. As DNA, the CDR3 is TGTGCCAGCAGTAGGTCAGGCTATGGCTACACCTTC. V gene TRBV12-3 or TRBV12-4 combines with J gene TRBJ1-2, with D unresolved. The CDR3 sequence is 12 residues long. Trimming removed 5 bases at V and 4 bases at J, with 8 bases between.

CDR3 DNA: TGTGCCAGCAGTGAAGGTATCCCCCCAGATACGCAGTATTTT. It encodes CASSEGIPPDTQYF. The chain is built from TRBV2 and TRBJ2-3, with D unclear. Germline V gene sequence: CDR1 SNHLY, CDR2 FYNNEI. V was shortened by 1 base and J by 4 bases, with 9 bases between the two germline ends. This CDR3 is 14 amino acids long.

The gene calls are TRBV29-1 and TRBJ1-2, with D possibly being TRBD1 (6 bases). Germline loops: CDR1 SQVTM, CDR2 ANQGSEA. This CDR3 region has 11 residues. Trimming stripped 5 bases from V and 6 bases from J, with 10 bases between. CDR3 loop: CSVFQGNGYTF. For the CDR3, the DNA is TGCAGCGTTTTTCAGGGGAATGGCTACACCTTC.

Only one count was recorded for this clone. This chain links TRBV28 with TRBJ1-5; D is perhaps TRBD1 (5 bases). V was cut by 7 bases and J by 4 bases, with 11 bases left in between. The CDR3 is made up of 13 amino acids. CDR1 is MDHEN and CDR2 is SYDVKM in the germline V gene. CDR3 region: CASKFPGNQPQHF. As DNA, the CDR3 is TGTGCCAGCAAATTCCCAGGGAATCAGCCCCAGCATTTT.

Notes on this clone: The sample has other DNA sequences that encode this CDR3 too. The CDR3 nucleotides are TGTGCCAGCTCACCACCGACCCGAGGGACTGAAGCTTTCTTT. Amino acid sequence: CASSPPTRGTEAFF. The chain is built from TRBV18 and TRBJ1-1; unclear D gene. Germline CDR1 reads KGHSH; CDR2 reads LQKENI. CDR3 length: 14 residues. The V end was cut by 0 bases, the J end by 5 bases, with 10 bases between.

This clone has ten or more counts. This rearrangement joins TRBV10-3 to TRBJ1-6; 9 bases are a match to TRBD1. Germline V gene sequence: CDR1 ENHRY, CDR2 SYGVKD. The CDR3 loop spans 16 amino acids. V trimming: 6 bases; J trimming: 6 bases; junction bases outside the gene matches: 9. CDR3 in DNA: TGTGCCATCAGCGACACCTCGGGACAGGGTAATTCACCCCTCCACTTT. Its translation is CAISDTSGQGNSPLHF.

The chain is built from TRBV20-1 and TRBJ2-1, with 9 bases aligning to TRBD2. The germline V gene encodes CDR1 DFQATT and CDR2 SNEGSKA (reference sequence). The CDR3 runs 15 residues. V shed 3 bases and J 1 base; nucleotides not matched to a gene: 4. CDR3 sequence (DNA): TGCAGTGCTAGTAGCGGGAGATTATCCTACAATGAGCAGTTCTTC. Translated: CSASSGRLSYNEQFF.